This TCR beta chain was retrieved from a study of CD8 T cells in ankylosing spondylitis. Study-wide findings and caveats: CD8+ by phenotype, disease-linked clones were relatively rare in peripheral blood. Ankylosing spondylitis blood appeared to carry a characteristic TCR beta motif of fewer than 10 highly homologous variants. Disease-associated clones were reportedly significantly overrepresented in matched ankylosing spondylitis synovial fluid.

CDR3 size: 14 residues. V lost 7 bases and J lost 2, with 15 bases in between. Germline lookup yields CDR1 MNHEY and CDR2 SVGEGT. A quantitative 5'-RACE method, one with molecular barcodes, was used to make TCR beta libraries. From the 5' RACE reads, TCRdb called clonotypes with MiXCR, one entry per CDR3 protein. The sample holds about 180,000 distinct CDR3 sequences, roughly 10% seen once. In regard to this clonotype: The target antigen is unknown.

This chain links TRBV6-2 or TRBV6-3 with TRBJ2-7; D might be TRBD2 (6 bases). The clonotype originates from a female donor with ankylosing spondylitis or in good health (not recorded which). The sequenced material came from blood, either unsorted or a sorted T cell fraction (not recorded which). Here the CDR3 reads CASTPSGLPYEQYF. The CDR3 DNA reads TGTGCCAGCACCCCGAGCGGGCTCCCCTACGAGCAGTACTTC.